This is a list of T cell receptor beta chains from one sample in a study of shared T cell receptors in the human thymus. Using immunoSEQ multiplex PCR, the repertoire was profiled, and TCRdb retains in-frame clones only, with some absent. In the table there are about 610,000 clones, approximately 90% of which are singletons. These data were likewise used in another study, on human thymus T cells.

Sequencing was carried out using thymocytes. These receptors were collected from a boy in the first two years of life with a congenital heart defect. Each CDR3 is given with its conserved first and last residue. Fields, in order: J gene, V gene, CDR3 protein.

j_gene: TRBJ1-2; v_gene: TRBV5-4; CDR3aa: CASSPEAVNHYGYTF
j_gene: TRBJ2-7; v_gene: TRBV5-1; CDR3aa: CASSLGGERAYEQYF
j_gene: TRBJ2-7; v_gene: TRBV6-6; CDR3aa: CASSQRGQASYEQYF
j_gene: TRBJ2-1; v_gene: TRBV5-1; CDR3aa: CASTGRPGTGSEQFF
j_gene: TRBJ2-2; v_gene: TRBV29-1; CDR3aa: CSVESSGNTGELFF
j_gene: TRBJ2-1; v_gene: TRBV5-1; CDR3aa: CASSVRTSGARDEQFF
j_gene: TRBJ2-1; v_gene: TRBV27; CDR3aa: CASSLAGTSGRHEQFF
j_gene: TRBJ2-5; v_gene: TRBV7-6; CDR3aa: CASSSSTGFQETQYF
j_gene: TRBJ1-1; v_gene: TRBV28; CDR3aa: CASSLGGQNTEAFF
j_gene: TRBJ2-7; v_gene: TRBV6-6; CDR3aa: CASLPATGGSSYEQYF
j_gene: TRBJ1-5; v_gene: TRBV19; CDR3aa: CASSAADSNQPQHF
j_gene: TRBJ2-7; v_gene: TRBV9; CDR3aa: CASSGTGTSGGRGTYEQYF
j_gene: TRBJ1-1; v_gene: TRBV7-9; CDR3aa: CASSSDRGANTEAFF
j_gene: TRBJ2-1; v_gene: TRBV4-3; CDR3aa: CASSHVGAGPFYNEQFF
j_gene: TRBJ2-7; v_gene: TRBV4-1; CDR3aa: CASSFGLSYEQYF
j_gene: TRBJ2-3; v_gene: TRBV14; CDR3aa: CASSLAWGQGATDTQYF
j_gene: TRBJ2-3; v_gene: TRBV9; CDR3aa: CASSVVTSGDPTDTQYF
j_gene: TRBJ2-7; v_gene: TRBV2; CDR3aa: CASSLPLAGSSYEQYF
j_gene: TRBJ1-5; v_gene: TRBV14; CDR3aa: CASSQETGQPQHF
j_gene: TRBJ2-7; v_gene: TRBV23-1; CDR3aa: CASSQKGAYEQYF
j_gene: TRBJ2-1; v_gene: TRBV5-4; CDR3aa: CASSLGRVLAGGRDEQFF
j_gene: TRBJ2-1; v_gene: TRBV2; CDR3aa: CASSEPPSGANNEQFF
j_gene: TRBJ2-3; v_gene: TRBV28; CDR3aa: CASSSPSGTSGKDTQYF
j_gene: TRBJ2-1; v_gene: TRBV21-1; CDR3aa: CASSTAGGQFF
j_gene: TRBJ2-6; v_gene: TRBV19; CDR3aa: CASSMNEARGSGANVLTF
j_gene: TRBJ2-4; v_gene: TRBV4-1; CDR3aa: CASSQFARAKNIQYF
j_gene: TRBJ2-3; v_gene: TRBV10-2; CDR3aa: CASYWDSGSSVDTQYF
j_gene: TRBJ1-3; v_gene: TRBV7-9; CDR3aa: CASSNWPTAGNTIYF
j_gene: TRBJ2-3; v_gene: TRBV13; CDR3aa: CASSLEGGRRSDTQYF
j_gene: TRBJ1-2; v_gene: TRBV28; CDR3aa: CASSNGQVNYGYTF
j_gene: TRBJ1-2; v_gene: TRBV19; CDR3aa: CASSIWGQGANYGYTF
j_gene: TRBJ2-6; v_gene: TRBV4-3; CDR3aa: CASSRGQFAGANVLTF
j_gene: TRBJ1-1; v_gene: TRBV19; CDR3aa: CASTPRRQLDTEAFF
j_gene: TRBJ2-7; v_gene: TRBV2; CDR3aa: CASSEARGRQYF
j_gene: TRBJ2-2; v_gene: TRBV9; CDR3aa: CASSEGLAGKGPGELFF
j_gene: TRBJ2-7; v_gene: TRBV5-8; CDR3aa: CASSSLGRLAPSYEQYF
j_gene: TRBJ2-3; v_gene: TRBV7-6; CDR3aa: CASSSSGGVLTDTQYF
j_gene: TRBJ1-5; v_gene: TRBV6-7; CDR3aa: CASSSLETGVNLDQPQHF
j_gene: TRBJ2-1; v_gene: TRBV27; CDR3aa: CASSPSPGTGSGFNEQFF
j_gene: TRBJ2-7; v_gene: TRBV21-1; CDR3aa: CASTTGTGGFEQYF
j_gene: TRBJ2-2; v_gene: TRBV7-3; CDR3aa: CASRLASTGELFF
j_gene: TRBJ2-3; v_gene: TRBV11-3; CDR3aa: CASSPNRGPGTQYF
j_gene: TRBJ2-7; v_gene: TRBV28; CDR3aa: CASSPRETTYEQYF
j_gene: TRBJ1-1; v_gene: TRBV5-5; CDR3aa: CASSLAGLQAFF
j_gene: TRBJ1-4; v_gene: TRBV30; CDR3aa: CAWSVPVSGGEGEKLFF
j_gene: TRBJ2-7; v_gene: TRBV27; CDR3aa: CASSPPGVVQYF
j_gene: TRBJ1-2; v_gene: TRBV5-8; CDR3aa: CASSETGTNYGYTF
j_gene: TRBJ2-1; v_gene: TRBV4-1; CDR3aa: CASSSGRGNEQFF
j_gene: TRBJ2-1; v_gene: TRBV2; CDR3aa: CATQGLAGSYNEQFF
j_gene: TRBJ2-1; v_gene: TRBV30; CDR3aa: CAWNRVGEQFF
j_gene: TRBJ2-7; v_gene: TRBV18; CDR3aa: CASSPRPTSREYF
j_gene: TRBJ2-2; v_gene: TRBV6-4; CDR3aa: CASSQTSGNTGELFF
j_gene: TRBJ1-2; v_gene: TRBV19; CDR3aa: CASRKRGGYGYTF
j_gene: TRBJ2-7; v_gene: TRBV7-2; CDR3aa: CASSLRRTGVYEQYF
j_gene: TRBJ2-3; v_gene: TRBV5-4; CDR3aa: CASTPRLLAETTDTQYF
j_gene: TRBJ2-7; v_gene: TRBV30; CDR3aa: CAWRATTRLAGDDEQYF
j_gene: TRBJ1-1; v_gene: TRBV6-6; CDR3aa: CASATGPQGNTEAFF
j_gene: TRBJ2-1; v_gene: TRBV2; CDR3aa: CASTRGRGSNEQFF
j_gene: TRBJ2-7; v_gene: TRBV7-2; CDR3aa: CASSLEYRRAGYEQYF
j_gene: TRBJ2-7; v_gene: TRBV5-1; CDR3aa: CASSSLDGTDYYEQYF